The 10 T cell receptor beta chains reported below all come from one sample, sequenced in a study of cytomegalovirus exposure and HLA in healthy donors. The PCR contained 60 Vbeta and 13 Jbeta primers. The protocol was immunoSEQ multiplex PCR, while the TCRdb copy is restricted to in-frame clones and leaves out a portion. The sample lists some 200,000 clones, roughly nine tenths seen once, with roughly 0.23% in the top ten. The source material was PBMCs. The receptors originated from a girl under two years old in good health and CMV-seronegative.

The V gene is TRBV13, the J gene TRBJ2-7, with a tentative D call TRBD1 (5 bases). Germline-derived CDR1 and CDR2 are PRHDT and FYEKMQ (reference sequence). The V end lost 3 bases, the J end lost 1 base, and 10 bases lay between the germline ends. The CDR3 extends over 14 amino acids. CDR3 loop: CASSFSGNSYEQYF. The DNA for the CDR3 is TGTGCCAGCAGCTTTTCAGGGAATTCCTACGAGCAGTACTTC. The full variable domain, with the rest looked up from reference TRBV13 and TRBJ2-7, is AAGVIQSPRHLIKEKRETATLKCYPIPRHDTVYWYQQGPGQDPQFLISFYEKMQSDKGSIPDRFSAQQFSDYHSELNMSSLELGDSALYFCASSFSGNSYEQYFGPGTRLTVT.

The V gene is TRBV7-9, the J gene TRBJ2-5, with D possibly TRBD2 on 6 matching bases. From germline, CDR1 is SEHNR and CDR2 FQNEAQ (reference sequence). CDR3 length equals 14 residues. V dropped 5 bases and J dropped 0 bases, with 10 bases sitting between them. CDR3 nucleotides: TGTGCCAGCAGCCCCGGGACTCACCAAGAGACCCAGTACTTC. Translating it yields CASSPGTHQETQYF.

This clone was detected once. The chain joins TRBV7-8 to TRBJ1-2; D not certain. This CDR3 spans 12 amino acids. V lost 5 bases to trimming and J lost 2 bases, with 6 bases between them. Per germline, CDR1 SGHVS and CDR2 FQNEAQ. The CDR3 sequence is CASSEQNYGYTF. For the CDR3, the DNA is TGTGCCAGCAGCGAACAGAACTATGGCTACACCTTC. The full variable domain, with the rest looked up from reference TRBV7-8 and TRBJ1-2, is GAGVSQSPRYKVAKRGQDVALRCDPISGHVSLFWYQQALGQGPEFLTYFQNEAQLDKSGLPSDRFFAERPEGSVSTLKIQRTQQEDSAVYLCASSEQNYGYTFGSGTRLTVV.

The genes are TRBV30 and TRBJ1-4; D may be TRBD1 (5 bases). The ends were cut back, 8 bases at V and 4 bases at J, with 8 bases in the middle. Germline V gene lookup returns CDR1 GTSNPN and CDR2 SVGIG (reference sequence). The CDR3 sequence is 11 residues long. This CDR3 reads CARGYNEKLFF. The CDR3 DNA sequence: TGTGCCAGGGGTTATAATGAAAAACTGTTTTTT.

The J gene is TRBJ1-4, the V gene TRBV30, with D possibly TRBD1 on 6 matching bases. V shed 5 bases and J shed 4 bases, with 8 bases lying between them. This CDR3 is 12 amino acids long. From germline, CDR1 is GTSNPN and CDR2 SVGIG (reference sequence). CDR3 residues: CAWGQFNEKLFF. As DNA, the CDR3 is TGTGCCTGGGGACAGTTTAATGAAAAACTGTTTTTT.

J is TRBJ2-2 and V is TRBV5-1; 10 nucleotides align to TRBD2. The V segment lost 1 base and the J segment 2 bases; nucleotides outside the gene matches: 8. This CDR3 contains 18 residues. Germline values: CDR1 SGHRS, CDR2 YFSETQ. In nucleotides, the CDR3 is TGCGCCAGCAGCTTGTTCGGCCCTAGCGGGGGTAACACCGGGGAGCTGTTTTTT. It yields the protein CASSLFGPSGGNTGELFF.

This rearrangement joins TRBV7-2 to TRBJ1-3; D may be TRBD1 (6 bases). The V end lost 1 base, the J end lost 8 bases, and 12 bases lay between the germline ends. Germline lookup yields CDR1 SGHTA and CDR2 FQGNSA. The CDR3 extends over 14 amino acids. The CDR3 nucleotides read TGTGCCAGCAGCTTAGTATCCAGGGGAGACACCATATATTTT. Its protein product is CASSLVSRGDTIYF.

In the case of this clone: The junction shows a germline mismatch at one end, possibly a read error. The chain employs TRBV6-5 and TRBJ1-2, with 9 bases aligning to TRBD1. CDR1 is MNHEY and CDR2 is SVGAGI in the germline V gene. This CDR3 has 14 amino acids. The CDR3 region has the DNA TGTGCCAGCAGTTACTCTTTGGGGACAGGGCCTCTTTTATTC. Translation: CASSYSLGTGPLLF.

This clone has a single count. This sequence joins TRBV19 and TRBJ1-5; tentatively, D is TRBD1 (5 bases). This CDR3 has 13 amino acids. The germline CDR1 and CDR2 sequences are LNHDA and SQIVND (reference sequence). Between the trimmed V and J ends, which lost 3 bases and 10 bases, there was a span of 13 bases. The CDR3 protein is CASSIGANQPQHF. The CDR3 region has the DNA TGTGCCAGTAGTATTGGGGCCAACCAACCCCAGCATTTT.

This chain links TRBV6-5 with TRBJ1-3; 9 nucleotides agree with TRBD1. CDR1 is MNHEY and CDR2 is SVGAGI in the germline V gene. The CDR3 spans 15 residues. The V and J ends lost 7 bases and 2 bases, in that order; junction bases with no gene match: 6. The CDR3 region is CASKPGQGAGNTIYF. DNA of the CDR3: TGTGCCAGCAAACCGGGACAGGGCGCTGGAAACACCATATATTTT.